The rows below give T cell receptor beta chains drawn from one sample of a study of CD8+ T cells in alopecia areata. Generated by immunoSEQ multiplex PCR, the TCRdb table keeps only in-frame clones and is missing some. Altogether around 140,000 clones are present, roughly 53% being singletons, with the ten largest covering 6.4%. The starting material was CD4+ T cells sorted from blood, obtained at week 0. The receptor set was obtained from a human donor with alopecia areata. Both conserved end residues are part of each CDR3. The order of the fields is J gene, V gene, D gene, clone size, CDR3 protein, CDR3 DNA. D genes are given only for firm matches. Rows may omit the clone size; those that give it use once, few, many or a size class.

J gene: TRBJ1-1
V gene: TRBV29-1
D gene: -
clone size: -
CDR3 protein: CSVERRLSTEAFF
CDR3 DNA: TGCAGCGTTGAACGGCGGTTGTCCACTGAAGCTTTCTTT

J gene: TRBJ1-2
V gene: TRBV30
D gene: -
clone size: -
CDR3 protein: CAWSVVGFLGYTF
CDR3 DNA: TGTGCCTGGAGTGTAGTGGGATTTCTCGGCTACACCTTC

J gene: TRBJ2-7
V gene: TRBV7-2
D gene: -
clone size: -
CDR3 protein: CASSSRSYEQYF
CDR3 DNA: TGTGCCAGCAGCTCGCGCTCCTACGAGCAGTACTTC

J gene: TRBJ2-7
V gene: TRBV29-1
D gene: -
clone size: few
CDR3 protein: CSVSSQWGPSYEQYF
CDR3 DNA: TGCAGCGTTTCCAGCCAATGGGGGCCCTCCTACGAGCAGTACTTC

J gene: TRBJ1-2
V gene: TRBV6-4
D gene: TRBD1
clone size: -
CDR3 protein: CASSDKDRANYGYTF
CDR3 DNA: TGTGCCAGCAGTGACAAGGACAGGGCTAACTATGGCTACACCTTC

J gene: TRBJ2-3
V gene: TRBV9
D gene: TRBD1
clone size: -
CDR3 protein: CASSARTGEGTDTQYF
CDR3 DNA: TGTGCCAGCAGCGCTCGGACAGGGGAGGGCACAGATACGCAGTATTTT

J gene: TRBJ2-1
V gene: TRBV11-2
D gene: -
clone size: -
CDR3 protein: CASSLERRNEQFF
CDR3 DNA: TGTGCCAGCAGCTTAGAACGGCGCAATGAGCAGTTCTTC

J gene: TRBJ2-2
V gene: TRBV15
D gene: TRBD1
clone size: -
CDR3 protein: CATSSGQGYIGELFF
CDR3 DNA: TGTGCCACCAGCAGCGGACAGGGTTATATCGGGGAGCTGTTTTTT

J gene: TRBJ1-1
V gene: TRBV29-1
D gene: -
clone size: few
CDR3 protein: CSVGFYTEAFF
CDR3 DNA: TGCAGCGTTGGGTTTTACACTGAAGCTTTCTTT

J gene: TRBJ2-3
V gene: TRBV7-2
D gene: -
clone size: -
CDR3 protein: CASSRDFATDTQYF
CDR3 DNA: TGTGCCAGCAGCCGGGACTTTGCCACAGATACGCAGTATTTT

J gene: TRBJ2-6
V gene: TRBV28
D gene: -
clone size: -
CDR3 protein: CASGGGLFSGANVLTF
CDR3 DNA: TGTGCCAGCGGGGGAGGCCTTTTCTCTGGGGCCAACGTCCTGACTTTC

J gene: TRBJ1-4
V gene: TRBV7-9
D gene: TRBD1
clone size: -
CDR3 protein: CASSFGTGNEKLFF
CDR3 DNA: TGTGCCAGCAGCTTCGGGACAGGAAATGAAAAACTGTTTTTT

J gene: TRBJ2-1
V gene: TRBV7-3
D gene: TRBD2
clone size: few
CDR3 protein: CASSLSVASGLNEQFF
CDR3 DNA: TGTGCCAGCAGCTTATCAGTGGCTAGCGGGCTCAATGAGCAGTTCTTC

J gene: TRBJ1-6
V gene: TRBV7-9
D gene: -
clone size: few
CDR3 protein: CASSSDNSPLHF
CDR3 DNA: TGTGCCAGCAGCTCGGATAATTCACCCCTCCACTTT

J gene: TRBJ2-1
V gene: TRBV19
D gene: TRBD1
clone size: few
CDR3 protein: CASSPGGQGLGEQFF
CDR3 DNA: TGTGCCAGTAGCCCTGGGGGACAGGGACTGGGCGAGCAGTTCTTC

J gene: TRBJ2-5
V gene: TRBV15
D gene: -
clone size: -
CDR3 protein: CATSRDYGGSETQYF
CDR3 DNA: TGTGCCACCAGCAGAGATTATGGGGGCTCGGAGACCCAGTACTTC

J gene: TRBJ2-7
V gene: TRBV7-2
D gene: TRBD2
clone size: few
CDR3 protein: CASSLSGGAYEQYF
CDR3 DNA: TGTGCCAGCAGCTTATCCGGGGGGGCTTACGAGCAGTACTTC

J gene: TRBJ1-2
V gene: TRBV7-9
D gene: -
clone size: -
CDR3 protein: CASSPRGEGYTF
CDR3 DNA: TGTGCCAGCAGCCCCCGGGGTGAAGGCTACACCTTC

J gene: TRBJ1-6
V gene: TRBV4-3
D gene: TRBD1
clone size: -
CDR3 protein: CASSQQATGNYNSPLHF
CDR3 DNA: TGCGCCAGCAGCCAGCAAGCGACAGGGAACTATAATTCACCCCTCCACTTT

J gene: TRBJ2-5
V gene: TRBV7-2
D gene: -
clone size: few
CDR3 protein: CASSYPGARIETQYF
CDR3 DNA: TGTGCCAGCAGCTACCCCGGGGCTAGAATTGAGACCCAGTACTTC

J gene: TRBJ1-1
V gene: TRBV15
D gene: -
clone size: -
CDR3 protein: CATSPQGGGDTEAFF
CDR3 DNA: TGTGCCACCAGCCCACAGGGAGGAGGGGACACTGAAGCTTTCTTT

J gene: TRBJ1-1
V gene: TRBV30
D gene: TRBD1
clone size: few
CDR3 protein: CAWSTGGSLSTEAFF
CDR3 DNA: TGTGCCTGGAGTACAGGGGGGAGTTTGAGCACTGAAGCTTTCTTT

J gene: TRBJ1-1
V gene: TRBV7-2
D gene: -
clone size: many
CDR3 protein: CASTRITGGEAFF
CDR3 DNA: TGTGCCAGCACCCGAATTACGGGCGGTGAAGCTTTCTTT

J gene: TRBJ2-1
V gene: TRBV7-2
D gene: TRBD2
clone size: -
CDR3 protein: CASSLQASGYNEQFF
CDR3 DNA: TGTGCCAGCAGCTTACAGGCTAGCGGTTACAATGAGCAGTTCTTC

J gene: TRBJ2-5
V gene: TRBV29-1
D gene: -
clone size: -
CDR3 protein: CSVLTDLQETQYF
CDR3 DNA: TGCAGCGTTTTGACAGACCTACAAGAGACCCAGTACTTC

J gene: TRBJ1-2
V gene: TRBV29-1
D gene: -
clone size: -
CDR3 protein: CSVVFRAENYGYTF
CDR3 DNA: TGCAGCGTTGTATTCAGGGCCGAGAACTATGGCTACACCTTC

J gene: TRBJ2-5
V gene: TRBV7-7
D gene: -
clone size: -
CDR3 protein: CASSSTSFQTQYF
CDR3 DNA: TGTGCTAGCAGCTCAACCTCATTCCAGACCCAGTACTTC

J gene: TRBJ1-5
V gene: TRBV6-5
D gene: -
clone size: few
CDR3 protein: CASSELGLDQPQHF
CDR3 DNA: TGTGCCAGCAGTGAATTGGGATTGGATCAGCCCCAGCATTTT

J gene: TRBJ2-3
V gene: TRBV6-5
D gene: -
clone size: -
CDR3 protein: CASSYGPRGSTDTQYF
CDR3 DNA: TGTGCCAGCAGTTACGGACCGAGGGGCAGCACAGATACGCAGTATTTT

J gene: TRBJ2-3
V gene: TRBV25-1
D gene: -
clone size: -
CDR3 protein: CASSEGTASLGDTQYF
CDR3 DNA: TGTGCCAGCAGTGAGGGAACAGCCTCTTTAGGGGATACGCAGTATTTT

J gene: TRBJ2-7
V gene: TRBV29-1
D gene: -
clone size: -
CDR3 protein: CSVEEEPGSSYEQYF
CDR3 DNA: TGCAGCGTTGAAGAGGAACCAGGGTCCTCCTACGAGCAGTACTTC

J gene: TRBJ2-5
V gene: TRBV29-1
D gene: TRBD1
clone size: few
CDR3 protein: CSVTDRGAETQYF
CDR3 DNA: TGCAGCGTGACGGACAGGGGTGCGGAGACCCAGTACTTC

J gene: TRBJ2-7
V gene: TRBV5-1
D gene: -
clone size: -
CDR3 protein: CASSLTDYGEQYF
CDR3 DNA: TGCGCCAGCAGCTTAACGGACTACGGGGAGCAGTACTTC

J gene: TRBJ2-3
V gene: TRBV30
D gene: TRBD1
clone size: -
CDR3 protein: CAWSVRGPDTQYF
CDR3 DNA: TGTGCCTGGAGTGTCAGGGGGCCAGATACGCAGTATTTT

J gene: TRBJ1-2
V gene: TRBV4-2
D gene: -
clone size: -
CDR3 protein: CASRQSDYGYTF
CDR3 DNA: TGTGCCAGCAGACAGAGCGACTATGGCTACACCTTC

J gene: TRBJ1-2
V gene: TRBV29-1
D gene: TRBD1
clone size: -
CDR3 protein: CSAIRQGHYGYTF
CDR3 DNA: TGCAGCGCAATCCGACAGGGCCACTATGGCTACACCTTC

J gene: TRBJ1-2
V gene: TRBV2
D gene: TRBD1
clone size: -
CDR3 protein: CASSDTQGAGGYTF
CDR3 DNA: TGTGCCAGCAGTGACACACAGGGGGCCGGTGGCTACACCTTC

J gene: TRBJ1-6
V gene: TRBV6-1
D gene: TRBD1
clone size: once
CDR3 protein: CASSEPGQGNSPLHF
CDR3 DNA: TGTGCCAGCAGTGAACCGGGACAGGGTAATTCACCCCTCCACTTT

J gene: TRBJ2-7
V gene: TRBV5-4
D gene: TRBD2
clone size: -
CDR3 protein: CASSLGGGAEYEQYF
CDR3 DNA: TGTGCCAGCAGTCTAGGCGGGGGGGCCGAGTACGAGCAGTACTTC

J gene: TRBJ2-5
V gene: TRBV7-3
D gene: TRBD2
clone size: -
CDR3 protein: CASSLGLAGETQYF
CDR3 DNA: TGTGCCAGCAGCTTAGGACTAGCAGGAGAGACCCAGTACTTC

J gene: TRBJ2-2
V gene: TRBV30
D gene: -
clone size: few
CDR3 protein: CAWSVGVTGELFF
CDR3 DNA: TGTGCCTGGAGTGTGGGAGTCACCGGGGAGCTGTTTTTT

J gene: TRBJ2-5
V gene: TRBV5-6
D gene: -
clone size: -
CDR3 protein: CASSFPDRVQETQYF
CDR3 DNA: TGTGCCAGCAGCTTTCCGGACAGAGTCCAAGAGACCCAGTACTTC

J gene: TRBJ2-4
V gene: TRBV2
D gene: -
clone size: -
CDR3 protein: CASSDWDIQYF
CDR3 DNA: TGTGCCAGCAGTGATTGGGACATTCAGTACTTC

J gene: TRBJ2-1
V gene: TRBV11-1
D gene: TRBD2
clone size: -
CDR3 protein: CASSRAGLSNEQFF
CDR3 DNA: TGTGCCAGCAGCCGAGCGGGACTTTCCAATGAGCAGTTCTTC

J gene: TRBJ1-1
V gene: TRBV30
D gene: -
clone size: few
CDR3 protein: CAWSKYTEAFF
CDR3 DNA: TGTGCCTGGAGTAAGTACACTGAAGCTTTCTTT

J gene: TRBJ1-2
V gene: TRBV10-3
D gene: TRBD1
clone size: few
CDR3 protein: CAISSGQGDYGYTF
CDR3 DNA: TGTGCCATCAGTTCGGGACAGGGGGACTATGGCTACACCTTC

J gene: TRBJ2-7
V gene: TRBV6-5
D gene: TRBD2
clone size: -
CDR3 protein: CASSDWGLENEQYF
CDR3 DNA: TGTGCCAGCAGCGACTGGGGACTAGAAAACGAGCAGTACTTC

J gene: TRBJ2-3
V gene: TRBV6-5
D gene: -
clone size: -
CDR3 protein: CASVGSTDTQYF
CDR3 DNA: TGTGCCAGCGTAGGGAGCACAGATACGCAGTATTTT

J gene: TRBJ1-1
V gene: TRBV2
D gene: -
clone size: -
CDR3 protein: CASSVQGRDTEAFF
CDR3 DNA: TGTGCCAGCAGTGTACAGGGTCGCGACACTGAAGCTTTCTTT

J gene: TRBJ1-1
V gene: TRBV29-1
D gene: TRBD1
clone size: once
CDR3 protein: CSAKGTVNTEAFF
CDR3 DNA: TGCAGCGCAAAAGGGACAGTGAACACTGAAGCTTTCTTT

J gene: TRBJ2-5
V gene: TRBV7-2
D gene: -
clone size: -
CDR3 protein: CASSLASGPRRLETQYF
CDR3 DNA: TGTGCCAGCAGCTTAGCATCAGGACCGCGGAGATTGGAGACCCAGTACTTC

J gene: TRBJ2-3
V gene: TRBV5-1
D gene: -
clone size: -
CDR3 protein: CASPGSKDTQYF
CDR3 DNA: TGCGCCAGCCCAGGTTCAAAGGATACGCAGTATTTT

J gene: TRBJ1-4
V gene: TRBV5-6
D gene: TRBD1
clone size: -
CDR3 protein: CASSLTTGGNEKLFF
CDR3 DNA: TGTGCCAGCAGCCTAACGACAGGGGGTAATGAAAAACTGTTTTTT

J gene: TRBJ1-1
V gene: TRBV10-3
D gene: TRBD1
clone size: few
CDR3 protein: CAISEGQGKVKEAFF
CDR3 DNA: TGTGCCATCAGTGAGGGACAGGGGAAGGTCAAGGAGGCTTTCTTT

J gene: TRBJ1-1
V gene: TRBV19
D gene: TRBD1
clone size: -
CDR3 protein: CASSIGRGRGNTEAFF
CDR3 DNA: TGTGCCAGTAGTATCGGCAGGGGGCGCGGGAACACTGAAGCTTTCTTT

J gene: TRBJ2-3
V gene: TRBV5-1
D gene: -
clone size: -
CDR3 protein: CASSSQGGSSRSTDTQYF
CDR3 DNA: TGCGCCAGCAGCTCGCAGGGAGGCTCTAGCCGGAGCACAGATACGCAGTATTTT

J gene: TRBJ1-1
V gene: TRBV5-1
D gene: -
clone size: -
CDR3 protein: CASSSDTEAFF
CDR3 DNA: TGCGCCAGCAGCTCGGACACTGAAGCTTTCTTT